Below, one T cell receptor (beta chain) is given with its context. Its antigen is not known. This sample stems from a study of Ad26.COV2.S vaccination and SARS-CoV-2 variants. Overall study results and limits: The TCR-based breadth and depth measures might underestimate overall T cell responses. Marked by substantial breadth, spike-specific CD8+ and CD4+ T cell responses were reportedly seen after vaccination.

The length of the CDR3 is 13 residues. V lost 6 bases to trimming and J lost 2 bases, with 10 bases between them. Germline CDR1 reads LGHNT; CDR2 reads FRNRAP. Clones were read by immunoSEQ multiplex PCR, and TCRdb kept only the in-frame ones, dropping some. Among hundreds of thousands of clones listed, approximately 87% were seen once. Treatment described: 19 received Ad26.COV2.S at low or high dose, single or two shots; several received placebo; per-sample allocation not given. Material that was analyzed had been drawn on day 63 after the first vaccine or placebo injection. This TCR came from a person between 18 and 59 years old who received the Ad26.COV2.S COVID-19 vaccine or a placebo. This chain uses TRBV12-5 with TRBJ2-5; no clear D. The source material was peripheral blood, sampled in a trial of Ad26.COV2.S vaccine versus placebo. Here the CDR3 reads CASGPGQQETQYF. The DNA of the CDR3 is TGTGCTAGTGGCCCGGGCCAGCAAGAGACCCAGTACTTC.